This T cell receptor beta chain was recovered during a study of a mutant IDH1 vaccine in newly diagnosed glioma. Notes on this clone: What it binds is unknown.

The time point denotes: week 35, safety follow-up. Every vaccination contained 300 ug of the mutant IDH1 20-mer peptide and was paired with topical imiquimod. Assay: immunoSEQ multiplex PCR; the TCRdb copy retains only in-frame clones and omits some. The sample has some 58,000 clones, roughly 80% seen once. CDR3 length: 14 residues. V shed 5 bases, J shed 13 bases, and the junction held 12 bases outside the gene matches. Germline CDR1 and CDR2: SEHNR and FQNEAQ (reference sequence). The receptor's source is a man in his forties with glioma. This sequence joins TRBV7-9 and TRBJ2-3; 10 positions agree with TRBD2. The sequenced sample was PBMCs, obtained from a glioma patient whose treatment included an IDH1 peptide vaccine. The CDR3 region is CASSVEERGGRKYF. CDR3 DNA sequence: TGTGCCAGCAGCGTGGAGGAGCGGGGGGGCCGAAAGTATTTT.